These T cell receptor beta chains were read from a single sample in a study of shared clonotypes between healthy human individuals. Only in-frame clones appear in the TCRdb table, and some are missing; sequencing was by immunoSEQ multiplex PCR. The sample holds around 1.9 million clones, 90% to 95% seen once. Sequencing used naive CD8+ T cells from PBMCs. All receptors derive from a man younger than 35 in good health. Some clones in this sample may be carry-over from other donors' samples. Both conserved end residues are part of each CDR3. The order of the fields is J gene, D gene, clone size, V gene, CDR3 DNA, CDR3 protein. D genes are given only for firm matches. Clone sizes are given selectively: once, few, many, or a class where the clone is expanded.

j_call: TRBJ2-7; d_call: NA; clone_size: once; v_call: TRBV11-2; cdr3_nt: TGTGCCAGCAGCTTGGGCAGCTTTTACGAGCAGTACTTC; cdr3_aa: CASSLGSFYEQYF
j_call: TRBJ2-7; d_call: NA; clone_size: NA; v_call: TRBV9; cdr3_nt: TGTGCCAGCAGCCCCCGAGCGACCCATGTCTCCTACGAGCAGTACTTC; cdr3_aa: CASSPRATHVSYEQYF
j_call: TRBJ2-1; d_call: NA; clone_size: NA; v_call: TRBV5-4; cdr3_nt: TGTGCCAGCAGCTTGAGTCATAATCCCTACAATGAGCAGTTCTTC; cdr3_aa: CASSLSHNPYNEQFF
j_call: TRBJ2-7; d_call: NA; clone_size: NA; v_call: TRBV27; cdr3_nt: TGTGCCAGCAGTTTAACAGCCTTGAGCTCCTACGAGCAGTACTTC; cdr3_aa: CASSLTALSSYEQYF
j_call: TRBJ1-1; d_call: TRBD1; clone_size: NA; v_call: TRBV7-9; cdr3_nt: TGTGCCAGCAGCTCAAGAGGGGACAGGAACACTGAAGCTTTCTTT; cdr3_aa: CASSSRGDRNTEAFF
j_call: TRBJ2-1; d_call: TRBD2; clone_size: NA; v_call: TRBV9; cdr3_nt: TGTGCCAGCAGCCCTCGTTCGGGACTAGCGGGACTCTACAATGAGCAGTTCTTC; cdr3_aa: CASSPRSGLAGLYNEQFF
j_call: TRBJ1-5; d_call: NA; clone_size: NA; v_call: TRBV27; cdr3_nt: TGTGCCAGCAAAACGACAGGAGTAGACGCGTCGGGCAATCAGCCCCAGCATTTT; cdr3_aa: CASKTTGVDASGNQPQHF
j_call: TRBJ2-4; d_call: TRBD1; clone_size: NA; v_call: TRBV6-1; cdr3_nt: TGTGCCCACGGACAGGGAGCCAAAAACATTCAGTACTTC; cdr3_aa: CAHGQGAKNIQYF
j_call: TRBJ2-1; d_call: NA; clone_size: NA; v_call: TRBV28; cdr3_nt: TGTGCCAGCAGTCCCGTCGGTGAGAGCTCCTACAATGAGCAGTTCTTC; cdr3_aa: CASSPVGESSYNEQFF
j_call: TRBJ1-5; d_call: NA; clone_size: few; v_call: TRBV5-8; cdr3_nt: TGTGCCAGCATGACCCGAACAGGGCGCCAGCCCCAGCATTTT; cdr3_aa: CASMTRTGRQPQHF
j_call: TRBJ1-5; d_call: NA; clone_size: NA; v_call: TRBV27; cdr3_nt: TGTGCCAGCAGTTTATGGATCGGTAGCAATCAGCCCCAGCATTTT; cdr3_aa: CASSLWIGSNQPQHF
j_call: TRBJ2-7; d_call: TRBD1; clone_size: NA; v_call: TRBV5-8; cdr3_nt: TGTGCCAGCAGCCTCACAGGACAGGGACCCCTCGAGCAGTACTTC; cdr3_aa: CASSLTGQGPLEQYF
j_call: TRBJ2-2; d_call: NA; clone_size: once; v_call: TRBV10-3; cdr3_nt: TGTGCCATCAGTGAGTCGGCGACCCCGAGGGCCGGGGAGCTGTTTTTT; cdr3_aa: CAISESATPRAGELFF
j_call: TRBJ2-1; d_call: TRBD2; clone_size: NA; v_call: TRBV18; cdr3_nt: TGTGCCAGCTCACTTGGGACTAGCGGGACCTGGGAGCAGTTCTTC; cdr3_aa: CASSLGTSGTWEQFF
j_call: TRBJ2-1; d_call: TRBD1; clone_size: NA; v_call: TRBV10-3; cdr3_nt: TGTGCCATCAGTGACCCGACAGGGGGCGGTTACAATGAGCAGTTCTTC; cdr3_aa: CAISDPTGGGYNEQFF
j_call: TRBJ2-3; d_call: TRBD2; clone_size: NA; v_call: TRBV11-2; cdr3_nt: TGTGCCAGCAGGGAGGGTGGACTAGCGGGAGCAAAGAGCACAGATACGCAGTATTTT; cdr3_aa: CASREGGLAGAKSTDTQYF
j_call: TRBJ1-5; d_call: NA; clone_size: NA; v_call: TRBV7-8; cdr3_nt: TGTGCCAGCAGCTTAAATGTGGGGGCGGCGAATCAGCCCCAGCATTTT; cdr3_aa: CASSLNVGAANQPQHF
j_call: TRBJ2-7; d_call: TRBD1; clone_size: NA; v_call: TRBV7-9; cdr3_nt: TGTGCCAGCAGCTTAGCGGGGGAGGGACAGGGATTGGACTACGAGCAGTACTTC; cdr3_aa: CASSLAGEGQGLDYEQYF
j_call: TRBJ1-2; d_call: TRBD1; clone_size: once; v_call: TRBV19; cdr3_nt: TGTGCCAGTAGTACCAGGGGGCACGATGGCTACACCTTC; cdr3_aa: CASSTRGHDGYTF
j_call: TRBJ1-5; d_call: TRBD1; clone_size: NA; v_call: TRBV19; cdr3_nt: TGTGCCAGTAGTCCAGACAGGGACAATCAGCCCCAGCATTTT; cdr3_aa: CASSPDRDNQPQHF
j_call: TRBJ2-2; d_call: NA; clone_size: NA; v_call: TRBV6-1; cdr3_nt: TGTGCCAGCATAAGACTAACGGAGAACACCGGGGAGCTGTTTTTT; cdr3_aa: CASIRLTENTGELFF
j_call: TRBJ2-3; d_call: TRBD1; clone_size: NA; v_call: TRBV5-6; cdr3_nt: TGTGCCAGCAGCCTCGACAGGGGGGTAACAGATACGCAGTATTTT; cdr3_aa: CASSLDRGVTDTQYF
j_call: TRBJ1-2; d_call: TRBD1; clone_size: NA; v_call: TRBV14; cdr3_nt: TGTGCCAGCAGCGAATCACAGGGGGGGGACTATGGCTACACCTTC; cdr3_aa: CASSESQGGDYGYTF
j_call: TRBJ2-3; d_call: TRBD2; clone_size: NA; v_call: TRBV5-1; cdr3_nt: TGCGCCAGCAGCTGGGGGACTAGCGGGAGTGTAGATACGCAGTATTTT; cdr3_aa: CASSWGTSGSVDTQYF
j_call: TRBJ1-1; d_call: NA; clone_size: NA; v_call: TRBV27; cdr3_nt: TGTGCCAGCAGTTTATTATCGGGGGCTGGCACTGAAGCTTTCTTT; cdr3_aa: CASSLLSGAGTEAFF
j_call: TRBJ2-1; d_call: NA; clone_size: NA; v_call: TRBV28; cdr3_nt: TGTGCCAGCAGTTTAATTCCAGGGTCAAACCACAATGAGCAGTTCTTC; cdr3_aa: CASSLIPGSNHNEQFF
j_call: TRBJ2-1; d_call: TRBD2; clone_size: NA; v_call: TRBV27; cdr3_nt: TGTGCCAGCTGGACTAGCGGGAGTAATGAGCAGTTCTTC; cdr3_aa: CASWTSGSNEQFF
j_call: TRBJ1-1; d_call: NA; clone_size: NA; v_call: TRBV28; cdr3_nt: TGTGCCAGCAGACCTACCCTGAACACTGAAGCTTTCTTT; cdr3_aa: CASRPTLNTEAFF
j_call: TRBJ1-5; d_call: NA; clone_size: NA; v_call: TRBV19; cdr3_nt: TGTGCCAGTAGTACCTGGAGGGTGGTAGAGGGGCCCCAGCATTTT; cdr3_aa: CASSTWRVVEGPQHF
j_call: TRBJ2-7; d_call: TRBD1; clone_size: NA; v_call: TRBV19; cdr3_nt: TGTGCCAGTACCCCTGGACAGGGGGCTTCCTACGAGCAGTACTTC; cdr3_aa: CASTPGQGASYEQYF
j_call: TRBJ2-7; d_call: NA; clone_size: NA; v_call: TRBV7-9; cdr3_nt: TGTGCCAGCAGCGACAGAAAAAACTACGAGCAGTACTTC; cdr3_aa: CASSDRKNYEQYF
j_call: TRBJ2-7; d_call: NA; clone_size: NA; v_call: TRBV5-1; cdr3_nt: TGCGCCAGCAGCTTGGCCTACTCTCCAGAAAGGGCCGATTTTTACGAGCAGTACTTC; cdr3_aa: CASSLAYSPERADFYEQYF
j_call: TRBJ1-1; d_call: NA; clone_size: NA; v_call: TRBV5-5; cdr3_nt: TGTGCCAGCAGCTCTGGGACGGTCACTGAAGCTTTCTTT; cdr3_aa: CASSSGTVTEAFF
j_call: TRBJ2-7; d_call: NA; clone_size: NA; v_call: TRBV7-8; cdr3_nt: TGTGCCAGCAGCTTAGCGGTGTACGAGCAGTACTTC; cdr3_aa: CASSLAVYEQYF
j_call: TRBJ2-5; d_call: NA; clone_size: NA; v_call: TRBV9; cdr3_nt: TGTGCCAGCAGCCCCCATCCCAATGGGGGTATTGGCCAAGAGACCCAGTACTTC; cdr3_aa: CASSPHPNGGIGQETQYF
j_call: TRBJ2-1; d_call: NA; clone_size: NA; v_call: TRBV9; cdr3_nt: TGTGCCAGCAGCGTAAGCGGAGTATTTTCTAATAATGAGCAGTTCTTC; cdr3_aa: CASSVSGVFSNNEQFF
j_call: TRBJ1-1; d_call: NA; clone_size: NA; v_call: TRBV11-3; cdr3_nt: TGTGCCAGCAGCAGGAACTGGGGAACTGAAGCTTTCTTT; cdr3_aa: CASSRNWGTEAFF
j_call: TRBJ2-2; d_call: NA; clone_size: NA; v_call: TRBV6-5; cdr3_nt: TGTGCCAGCAGTTACTCGGCGGCACTGGGTACCGGGGAGCTGTTTTTT; cdr3_aa: CASSYSAALGTGELFF
j_call: TRBJ2-3; d_call: TRBD2; clone_size: NA; v_call: TRBV7-9; cdr3_nt: TGTGCCAGCACCTCAATAGCGGGAGCCGATGGCACAGATACGCAGTATTTT; cdr3_aa: CASTSIAGADGTDTQYF